This TCR beta chain originates from a study of blood T cell repertoires in COVID-19 (TCRdb year 2020). With respect to the entire study: Collaborator samples came from the United States, Italy and Spain and covered acute and convalescent phases of COVID-19. The material from the prospective study consisted of cDNA or gDNA derived from T cells, B-cell-depleted T cells, or PBMCs. The dataset comprised deeply sampled blood TCRbeta repertoires from subjects exposed to, actively infected with, or recovered from COVID-19. A freely available public database, intended as a resource for researchers studying the immune response to SARS-CoV-2, is where the repertoires were released. Samples were obtained from the ongoing ImmuneRACE study (first 160 participants) and from approximately 1,200 subjects provided by 6 global collaborators. Nearly every sample came with metadata listing a de-identified subject ID, COVID-19 status, age in years and sex. Where available, HLA class I and class II types were obtained from metadata supplied by the sample provider rather than from assay-based typing.

As encoded in the germline V gene, CDR1 is ENHRY while CDR2 is SYGVKD. Measured from the cysteine to the phenylalanine, the CDR3 is 16 residues long. Of the read, only the CDR3 DNA is kept; its 48 bases are in frame from base 1. Germline trimming: 9 bases from V, 8 bases from J; junction bases outside gene matches: 19. Each collaborating institution followed its own protocols to collect whole blood in K2EDTA tubes. For TCRbeta analysis, collaborators shipped samples as frozen whole blood, isolated PBMCs, or DNA extracted from either of those sample types. TCRbeta CDR3 regions were amplified from genomic DNA by means of the immunoSEQ Assay, a bias-controlled multiplex PCR. As for the original processing: The number of nucleated cells in each sample was estimated by amplification of reference gene primers within the assay. To quantify the absolute abundance of each unique TCRbeta CDR3 rearrangement, sequence reads were collapsed and filtered. For each sample, productive Simpson clonality was calculated by taking the square root of Simpson's diversity index across productive rearrangements. TCRdb provides this immuneACCESS table in a form limited to in-frame rearrangements. Some clones are lacking; in checked studies, under half of them reflect an unresolved V gene, and why the rest are absent is not known. The D gene and trimming were derived from the DNA, and the V and J assignments and clone size from that table. This sample comprises over 140,000 clones, over 60% of them detected only once. Roughly 9% of the sample is held by the ten biggest clonotypes.

Concerning this clone itself: The target of this receptor is not known. Base quality data are lacking; no much larger clone is found one base away.

The paper as a whole reports these results and caveats: How much clinical and demographic metadata was included differed by source and by participant, and the metadata was provided uncurated.

This TCR derives from a woman between 45 and 60 years old with active or convalescent COVID-19. This sequence uses TRBV10-3 and TRBJ2-1, and 7 junction bases match TRBD2. Sequencing was done on a sample of peripheral blood. The DNA is TGTGCCATTTCGCCTCGCGGGCTAGCGGTAGACGATGAGCAGTTCTTC. Its protein product is CAISPRGLAVDDEQFF.